The sequence of this T cell receptor beta chain was determined in a study of beta chain features in type 1 diabetes. Study-wide findings and caveats: High-TCR-expressing cells could be over-represented by cDNA sequencing.

The CDR3 is 15 amino acids. Looked up from germline, CDR1 is LGHNA and CDR2 is YSLEER. V gave up 4 bases and J gave up 0 bases; unmatched junction bases: 6. Expressed TCRB transcripts were sequenced because the entire RNA isolate underwent reverse transcription. This table comes from immunoSEQ multiplex PCR, and its TCRdb copy is limited to in-frame clones, with some not included. The sample contains 900,000 or so clones, roughly a sixth of which appear only once. A note on this clone: Its cognate antigen is unknown.

One heparinised draw of blood, averaging about 120 mL, came from each donor. The chain employs TRBV4-3 and TRBJ2-7; TRBD2 matches at 7 bases. The sequenced sample consisted of naive CD4+ T cells from blood. The sequence came from a young woman in good health. CDR3 region: CASSLGASGSYEQYF. In DNA form, the CDR3 reads TGCGCCAGCAGCCTAGGGGCTAGCGGCTCCTACGAGCAGTACTTC.